The clone carrying this TCR beta chain is categorized as medium-sized. As yet, its antigen is unknown. Every individual TCR cDNA molecule carried its own unique molecular identifier, which allowed correction of PCR and sequencing errors. In TCRdb, the 5' RACE reads were re-called with MiXCR into one record per CDR3 protein. The sample has 4,000 or so distinct CDR3 sequences, 8.5% seen once. This sample was included in a study of spatial heterogeneity in lung cancer. Study details: Compared with alpha-chain sequences, beta-chain sequences were consistently detected in greater numbers.

General study findings and limits: Counts of expanded intratumoral alpha and beta TCRs tracked tumor mutation counts.

This CDR3 spans 14 amino acids. Germline V gene data show CDR1 as ENHRY and CDR2 as SYGVKD. Unmatched junction bases numbered 9, after V lost 6 bases and J lost 10 bases. Sample time point: sample taken at primary tumor resection. The 70 or so donors had untreated early-stage non-small cell lung cancer. Tumor, nontumor lung or frozen PBMC supplied whole RNA that was sequenced unsorted. The sample was lung tumor tissue, taken at surgery. This TCR derives from a male donor with early-stage non-small cell lung cancer. This chain uses TRBV10-3 with TRBJ1-6; 7 positions agree with TRBD1. The CDR3 DNA sequence: TGTGCCATCAGGGGCCCCCGGGACAGATCACCCCTCCACTTT. The encoded protein is CAIRGPRDRSPLHF.